Sequencing of this T cell receptor (beta chain) was carried out in a study of T cells after yellow fever vaccination (dated by TCRdb to the late 2010s). Study-wide context: Libraries from fractions with low cell numbers were prepared with the SMART-Seq v4 Ultra Low Input RNA kit. Blood was drawn at multiple timepoints before and after primary and secondary immunization, with bulk PBMC replicates and cell subsets isolated. The cohort comprised two healthy male donors, one aged 18 to 30 and one aged 30 to 40 years. To track T-cell clones before and after primary and booster YFV17D yellow fever vaccination, bulk TCR alpha and beta repertoires were sequenced longitudinally.

TCR cDNA was made using 5'RACE template switching, a step that added a universal primer site and unique molecular identifiers. Priming for cDNA synthesis came from both the TCR alpha and TCR beta constant segments. Two PCR steps were used to amplify libraries, with sample barcodes and sequencing adapters being added in the second step. Libraries were sequenced on Illumina HiSeq 2500 (2x100 bp) or NovaSeq (2x150 bp). The paper's processing steps were these. Reads were demultiplexed and collapsed into UMI consensus sequences with MIGEC, and V(D)J alignment was performed with MiXCR. Clonotypes responding to the vaccine were identified with edgeR on replicate PBMC samples, with the criteria of FDR below 0.01 and a log2 fold change above 5 up to day 15. Each bulk clonotype received a CD4 or CD8 identity based on whether the sequenced CD4 or CD8 repertoire contained that clonotype at higher abundance. TCRdb reran the public reads through fastp at Q25 and MiXCR, keeping productive beta chains. One record per CDR3 amino acid sequence lists the most common genes and DNA. These V and J calls derive from TCRdb rather than the authors' analysis. This sample holds approximately 580,000 distinct CDR3 sequences; about a sixth were observed only once. Clones ranked in the top ten supply around 16% of the sample.

Based on the germline V gene (reference sequence), the CDR1 and CDR2 sequences are LNHDA and SQIVND. The CDR3 spans 15 residues, from the cysteine through the phenylalanine. Only the CDR3 DNA is retained, 45 bases long and in frame from the first base. The junction shows trimming of 5 bases on V and 3 bases on J, and the gene matches do not reach 5 bases of it. Paper-wide results and their limitations: Because abundant contaminating clonotypes from the bulk population could be contained in FACS-sorted repertoires, computational filtering was required. Compared with the primary T-cell response, the secondary T-cell response was weaker but faster, peaking on day 5 rather than day 15. Most clones expanded after primary vaccination were re-detected after the booster (around 96% of CD4 and about nine tenths of CD8), suggesting broad memory maintenance. Only a couple of donors were included in the study, so the extent to which the findings can be generalized is limited. A small fraction of clonotypes appeared in both the CD4 and CD8 compartments, likely as a result of convergent recombination.

The intended sense of this specimen's treatment or condition label: live attenuated yellow fever vaccine strain. At each blood-draw timepoint, two biological replicates of bulk PBMCs were obtained. PBMCs were isolated from peripheral blood using a standard Ficoll-Paque protocol. RNA was extracted with TriZol from bulk PBMCs, CD4 and CD8 fractions, and dextramer-positive and dextramer-negative fractions. Concerning this clonotype itself: The specificity of this receptor is unknown. No quality values exist for individual bases; no much larger clone is one base distant.

This sequence was found in a man younger than 35 who received the YFV17D yellow fever vaccine. The sample here was PBMCs, taken about 5 days after the first yellow fever vaccination. This receptor chain uses TRBV19 and TRBJ2-1, and 9 junction bases match TRBD1. The bases read TGTGCCAGTAGTTGGGACAGGGAGGGCTACAATGAGCAGTTCTTC. Translated, it gives CASSWDREGYNEQFF.